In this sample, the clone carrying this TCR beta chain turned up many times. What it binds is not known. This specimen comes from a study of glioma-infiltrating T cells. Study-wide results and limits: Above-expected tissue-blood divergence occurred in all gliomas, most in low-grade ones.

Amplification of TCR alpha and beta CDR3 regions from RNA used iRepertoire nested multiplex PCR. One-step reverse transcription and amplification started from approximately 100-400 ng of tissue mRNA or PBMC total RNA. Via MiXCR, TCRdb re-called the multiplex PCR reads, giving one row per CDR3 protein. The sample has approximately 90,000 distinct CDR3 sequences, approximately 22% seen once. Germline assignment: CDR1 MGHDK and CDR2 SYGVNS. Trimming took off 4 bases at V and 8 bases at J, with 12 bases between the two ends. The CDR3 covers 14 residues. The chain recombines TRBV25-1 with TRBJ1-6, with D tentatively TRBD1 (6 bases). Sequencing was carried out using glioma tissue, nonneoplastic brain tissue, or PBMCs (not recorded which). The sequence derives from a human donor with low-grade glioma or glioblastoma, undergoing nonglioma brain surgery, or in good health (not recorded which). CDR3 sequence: CASSASGDYSPLHF. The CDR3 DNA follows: TGTGCCAGCAGTGCCTCAGGGGACTATTCACCCCTCCACTTT.